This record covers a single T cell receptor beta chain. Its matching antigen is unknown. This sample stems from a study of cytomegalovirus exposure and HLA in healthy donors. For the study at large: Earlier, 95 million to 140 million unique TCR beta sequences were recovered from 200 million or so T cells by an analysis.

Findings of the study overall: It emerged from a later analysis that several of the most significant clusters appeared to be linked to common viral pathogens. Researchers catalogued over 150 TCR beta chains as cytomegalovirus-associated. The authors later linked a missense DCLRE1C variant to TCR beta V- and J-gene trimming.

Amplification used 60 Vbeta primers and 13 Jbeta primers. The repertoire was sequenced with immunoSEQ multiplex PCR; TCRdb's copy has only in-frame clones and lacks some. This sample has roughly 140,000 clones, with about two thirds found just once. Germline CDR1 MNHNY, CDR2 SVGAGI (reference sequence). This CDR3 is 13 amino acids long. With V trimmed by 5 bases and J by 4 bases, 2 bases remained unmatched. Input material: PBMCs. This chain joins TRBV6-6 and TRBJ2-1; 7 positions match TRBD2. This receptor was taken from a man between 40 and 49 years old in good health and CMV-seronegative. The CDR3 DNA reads TGTGCCAGCAGTAGGACTAGTTACAATGAGCAGTTCTTC. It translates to CASSRTSYNEQFF.